This T cell receptor (beta chain) was identified during a study of T cell responses to AZD1222 COVID-19 vaccine. V lost 3 bases to trimming and J lost 6 bases; unmatched junction nucleotides: 7. Germline CDR1 LGHDT, CDR2 YNNKEL (reference sequence). This CDR3 comprises 16 residues. Libraries were prepared by immunoSEQ multiplex PCR; TCRdb keeps only in-frame clonotypes and omits some of them. The data hold 90,000 to 150,000 clones, with roughly 91% observed a single time. Sequencing used peripheral blood, obtained on day 0 of AZD1222 vaccination. The V and J genes are TRBV3-1 (or the pseudogene TRBV3-2) and TRBJ2-3, with TRBD2 matching over 12 bases. The TCR originated in an adult in good health. CDR3 coding DNA: TGTGCCAGCAGCCAGACCAGACTAGCGGGGGAGGATACGCAGTATTTT. Protein product: CASSQTRLAGEDTQYF.